Shown below are 24 T cell receptor beta chains from a single sample sequenced in a study of shared clonotypes between healthy human individuals. Profiled with immunoSEQ multiplex PCR; TCRdb holds only in-frame clones, not every one. The table includes 550,000 to 700,000 clones, 73% detected once. Sequencing used memory CD4+ T cells sorted from blood. The subset: CD45RA-negative fraction. These receptors were obtained from a woman under 40 in good health.

This clone was counted between two and nine times. This chain links TRBV7-2 with TRBJ2-7; 9 nucleotides agree with TRBD1. Per germline, CDR1 SGHTA and CDR2 FQGNSA. J gave up 2 bases and V 3 bases, and 2 bases lay outside the gene matches. The CDR3 has 14 amino acids. The CDR3 here is CASSLGQGTYEQYF. The CDR3 DNA reads TGTGCCAGCAGCTTGGGACAGGGTACCTACGAGCAGTACTTC.

The chain carries TRBV5-1 and TRBJ2-7; the D is unclear. The CDR3 has 14 residues. Germline loops: CDR1 SGHRS, CDR2 YFSETQ. Trimming cost V 4 bases and J 5 bases, with 16 bases left between them. CDR3 nucleotide sequence: TGCGCCAGCAGCGAAGGCTACCAGGAGAACGAGCAGTACTTC. Amino acid sequence: CASSEGYQENEQYF. Complete variable domain (other parts from reference TRBV5-1 and TRBJ2-7): KAGVTQTPRYLIKTRGQQVTLSCSPISGHRSVSWYQQTPGQGLQFLFEYFSETQRNKGNFPGRFSGRQFSNSRSEMNVSTLELGDSALYLCASSEGYQENEQYFGPGTRLTVT.

This clone was picked up many times. J is TRBJ1-5 and V is TRBV28; D gene unclear. The CDR3 length is 17 residues. V lost 5 bases and J 3 bases, leaving 20 bases between the germline ends. Germline V gene data show CDR1 as MDHEN and CDR2 as SYDVKM. CDR3 sequence (DNA): TGTGCCAGCAGTCACCGGACGAATCCCGCTTTCAATCAGCCCCAGCATTTT. Encoded protein: CASSHRTNPAFNQPQHF.

The gene calls are TRBV13 and TRBJ2-6, with TRBD1 as a possible D gene (6 bases). The CDR3 spans 17 residues. V lost 4 bases and J 2 bases, leaving 15 bases between the germline ends. Germline V CDR1 and CDR2: PRHDT, FYEKMQ (reference sequence). The CDR3 sequence: CASSSDITGPGANVLTF. The CDR3 region has the DNA TGTGCCAGCAGCTCCGATATAACAGGGCCTGGGGCCAACGTCCTGACTTTC.

The CDR3 here is CASSRTGMETQYF. CDR3 DNA sequence: TGTGCCAGCAGTCGGACAGGGATGGAGACCCAGTACTTC. The chain carries TRBV6-5 and TRBJ2-5, with 8 bases aligning to TRBD1. After removal of 5 bases from V and 5 bases from J, the junction contained 4 bases not matched to a gene. There are 13 residues in the CDR3. The germline V gene has CDR1 MNHEY and CDR2 SVGAGI.

The chain recombines TRBV5-1 with TRBJ1-3; tentative D call: TRBD1 (5 bases). The germline V gene has CDR1 SGHRS and CDR2 YFSETQ. Trimming cost V 0 bases and J 0 bases, with 13 bases left between them. The CDR3 is made up of 17 amino acids. The CDR3, as DNA: TGCGCCAGCAGCTTGGGCCAGGGACGGTTCTCTGGAAACACCATATATTTT. Protein sequence: CASSLGQGRFSGNTIYF.

The rearrangement joins TRBV6-1 to TRBJ1-2; D possibly corresponds to TRBD1 (5 bases). V was clipped by 8 bases and J by 14 bases, with 18 bases between them. The CDR3 has 11 residues. The germline V gene encodes CDR1 MNHNS and CDR2 SASEGT. The chain's CDR3 is CASGTGGLGTF. The CDR3 DNA follows: TGTGCCAGCGGGACGGGTGGGCTTGGAACCTTC.

V and J are TRBV10-3 and TRBJ1-4, with D unresolved. The CDR3 length is 12 residues. V lost 8 bases, J lost 7 bases, and 11 bases lay in between. Germline V gene sequence: CDR1 ENHRY, CDR2 SYGVKD. The CDR3 DNA is TGTGCCATCTCTTCCGTAGCTGAAAAACTGTTTTTT. It translates to CAISSVAEKLFF.

The chain employs TRBV6-1 and TRBJ1-4; D gene uncertain. Germline assignment: CDR1 MNHNS and CDR2 SASEGT. CDR3 size: 16 residues. V shed 1 base and J shed 4 bases, with 13 bases lying between them. The CDR3 is CASSEVESGRNEKLFF. The CDR3 DNA is TGTGCCAGCAGTGAAGTTGAAAGCGGACGTAATGAAAAACTGTTTTTT.

The rearrangement joins TRBV11-1 to TRBJ1-2, with D perhaps TRBD1 (6 bases). Germline-derived CDR1 and CDR2 are SGHAT and FQDESV (reference sequence). The CDR3 length is 13 residues. V shed 4 bases and J shed 5 bases, with 11 bases lying between them. The CDR3, as DNA: TGTGCCAGCAGCTCGCAACAGGGTTATGGCTACACCTTC. Translating it yields CASSSQQGYGYTF.

The chain uses TRBV29-1 and TRBJ2-7, with 9 bases matching TRBD2. The germline gives CDR1 SQVTM, CDR2 ANQGSEA. V lost 5 bases to trimming and J lost 3 bases; unmatched junction nucleotides: 5. The CDR3 totals 13 residues. Here the CDR3 DNA reads TGCAGCGTTTATAGCGGGAGCGGCTACGAGCAGTACTTC. As protein: CSVYSGSGYEQYF.

The chain links TRBV27 to TRBJ2-1, with a weak D call TRBD1 (6 bases). In germline, CDR1 is MNHEY, CDR2 SMNVEV (reference sequence). CDR3 length: 13 residues. V gave up 2 bases and J gave up 9 bases, with 11 bases separating them. The CDR3 loop is CASSLRLQGEQFF. CDR3 DNA: TGTGCCAGCAGTTTACGTCTACAGGGTGAGCAGTTCTTC.

This chain joins TRBV29-1 and TRBJ1-2; no reliable D call. Trimming took 3 bases from V and 6 from J, leaving 17 bases between them. CDR1 and CDR2 (germline): SQVTM, ANQGSEA. The CDR3 is made up of 14 amino acids. The CDR3 reads CSVEEPTGINGYTF. For the CDR3, the DNA is TGCAGCGTTGAGGAGCCGACGGGGATAAATGGCTACACCTTC.

J is TRBJ1-2 and V is TRBV28, with unresolved D. CDR1 and CDR2 from the germline V gene are MDHEN and SYDVKM. V was clipped by 5 bases and J by 0 bases, with 10 bases between them. CDR3 length: 14 residues. CDR3 loop: CASSTDWTNYGYTF. CDR3 in DNA: TGTGCCAGCAGTACGGACTGGACTAACTATGGCTACACCTTC.

The chain uses TRBV29-1 and TRBJ2-1; TRBD2 matches at 7 bases. Germline V gene sequence: CDR1 SQVTM, CDR2 ANQGSEA. The CDR3 length is 12 residues. The J segment lost 4 bases and the V segment lost 7 bases, leaving 4 bases of the junction unmatched. CDR3 region: CSAGGGYNEQFF. The CDR3 DNA sequence: TGCAGCGCGGGCGGGGGATACAATGAGCAGTTCTTC.

The chain employs TRBV7-9 and TRBJ2-7; D might be TRBD2 (6 bases). This CDR3 comprises 11 residues. Germline V CDR1 and CDR2: SEHNR, FQNEAQ (reference sequence). The CDR3 spells CVRSPGGEQYF. The CDR3 DNA reads as TGTGTCAGAAGCCCCGGGGGCGAGCAGTACTTC.

The chain recombines TRBV7-3 with TRBJ2-3; 8 positions agree with TRBD1. J lost 2 bases, V lost 4 bases, and 8 bases had no gene match. This CDR3 has 16 amino acids. CDR1 and CDR2 (germline): SGHTA, FQGTGA. This chain's CDR3 is CASSSTTGGLTDTQYF. In DNA, the CDR3 is TGTGCCAGCAGCTCCACTACAGGGGGACTCACAGATACGCAGTATTTT.

In its sample, this clone was seen many times. V gene TRBV7-6 combines with J gene TRBJ2-1; TRBD1 might be the D (6 bases). The CDR3 length is 14 residues. Trimming took off 1 base at V and 4 bases at J, with 8 bases between the two ends. Germline CDR1 and CDR2: SGHVS and FNYEAQ. CDR3 region: CASSLGGLYNEQFF. The CDR3 DNA follows: TGTGCCAGCAGCTTAGGGGGGCTATACAATGAGCAGTTCTTC.

The V gene is TRBV19, the J gene TRBJ2-7; D unclear. The CDR3 runs 14 residues. Trimming removed 6 bases at V and 2 bases at J, with 14 bases between. Germline loops: CDR1 LNHDA, CDR2 SQIVND (reference sequence). This CDR3 is CASSELRIPYEQYF. The CDR3 DNA sequence: TGTGCCAGTAGCGAACTGAGAATTCCCTACGAGCAGTACTTC.

This sequence joins TRBV29-1 and TRBJ2-1; D is unclear. The CDR3 consists of 14 residues. Deletions cut 8 bases from V and 0 bases from J, with 14 bases between. CDR1 is SQVTM, CDR2 ANQGSEA, per germline. The DNA for the CDR3 is TGCAGCCATGGGTCAAGATACTCCTACAATGAGCAGTTCTTC. As protein: CSHGSRYSYNEQFF.

A word on this clone: The same CDR3 is also encoded by other DNA sequences in this sample. The chain joins TRBV11-3 to TRBJ2-7, with D tentatively TRBD1 (5 bases). CDR1 is SGHNT, CDR2 YENEEA, per germline. The V and J ends lost 5 bases and 1 base respectively, with 9 bases between them. The CDR3 has 13 amino acids. The CDR3 reads CASSDGASYEQYF. DNA for the CDR3: TGTGCCAGCAGCGATGGGGCATCCTACGAGCAGTACTTC.

Comments on this clone: A junction boundary mismatches the germline segment, possibly from a read error. V usage is TRBV18 and J usage is TRBJ1-2; D is uncertain. From germline, CDR1 is KGHSH and CDR2 LQKENI. The CDR3 sequence is 14 residues long. The CDR3 spells CASSPPALAGGYTF. The CDR3 nucleotides read TGTGCCAGCTCCCCACCAGCCTTAGCGGGCGGCTACACCTTC.

V and J are TRBV6-5 and TRBJ1-5, with D possibly TRBD1 on 5 matching bases. This CDR3 spans 15 amino acids. Trimming left V 5 bases short and J 4 bases short, with 15 bases between. CDR1 and CDR2 (germline): MNHEY, SVGAGI. The CDR3, as DNA: TGTGCCAGCAGTCGCACCGCCTGGGGGAATCAGCCCCAGCATTTT. Translation: CASSRTAWGNQPQHF.

This chain joins TRBV18 and TRBJ1-2; D is unresolved. The CDR3 has 13 residues. Trimming pared 3 bases from V and 0 bases from J, leaving 5 bases between. The germline V gene encodes CDR1 KGHSH and CDR2 LQKENI. The DNA of the CDR3 is TGTGCCAGCTCACCGGCGGCTAACTATGGCTACACCTTC. It translates to CASSPAANYGYTF.